These 4 T cell receptor beta chains came from one sample sequenced in a study of Ad26.COV2.S vaccination and SARS-CoV-2 variants. Treatment specified: around 19 received Ad26.COV2.S at low or high dose, single or two shots; several received placebo; per-sample allocation not given. Samples were taken on day 63 after the first vaccine or placebo injection. The repertoire was sequenced with immunoSEQ multiplex PCR; TCRdb's copy has only in-frame clones and lacks some. In the table there are 200,000 to 250,000 clones, roughly 90% of which are singletons. The source material was peripheral blood, sampled in a trial of Ad26.COV2.S vaccine versus placebo. The receptors stem from a person aged 18-65 years who received the Ad26.COV2.S COVID-19 vaccine or a placebo.

The chain carries TRBV7-2 and TRBJ1-6, with 8 bases that match TRBD1. The CDR3 contains 14 residues. Trimming removed 3 bases from V and 6 bases from J; junction bases left unmatched: 1. Germline V gives CDR1 SGHTA, CDR2 FQGNSA. CDR3 sequence reads: CASSLTGVNSPLHF. The DNA of the CDR3 is TGTGCCAGCAGCTTGACAGGGGTTAATTCACCCCTCCACTTT.

This sequence joins TRBV11-2 and TRBJ1-1; the D gene is possibly TRBD1 (5 bases). The CDR3 loop spans 13 amino acids. V lost 5 bases to trimming and J lost 5 bases, with 12 bases between them. Germline V gene sequence: CDR1 SGHAT, CDR2 FQNNGV. The CDR3 loop reads CASSPSTVTEAFF. As DNA, the CDR3 is TGTGCCAGCAGCCCCTCGACAGTGACTGAAGCTTTCTTT.

The chain couples TRBV27 to TRBJ2-1; D gene ambiguous. Germline CDR1 is MNHEY and CDR2 is SMNVEV (reference sequence). Trimming removed 4 bases at V and 10 bases at J, with 11 bases between. This CDR3 has 12 residues. CDR3 coding DNA: TGTGCCAGCAGTTCCGGGCCCCCCGAGCAGTTCTTC. Amino acid sequence: CASSSGPPEQFF.

The rearrangement uses TRBV6-5 and TRBJ1-2; D not resolved. V lost 2 bases, J lost 6 bases, and 16 bases lay in between. The CDR3 spans 15 residues. From germline, CDR1 is MNHEY and CDR2 SVGAGI. The CDR3 nucleotides are TGTGCCAGCAGTTACCGGTGGGTCGCCCAAGATGGCTACACCTTC. Residues: CASSYRWVAQDGYTF.